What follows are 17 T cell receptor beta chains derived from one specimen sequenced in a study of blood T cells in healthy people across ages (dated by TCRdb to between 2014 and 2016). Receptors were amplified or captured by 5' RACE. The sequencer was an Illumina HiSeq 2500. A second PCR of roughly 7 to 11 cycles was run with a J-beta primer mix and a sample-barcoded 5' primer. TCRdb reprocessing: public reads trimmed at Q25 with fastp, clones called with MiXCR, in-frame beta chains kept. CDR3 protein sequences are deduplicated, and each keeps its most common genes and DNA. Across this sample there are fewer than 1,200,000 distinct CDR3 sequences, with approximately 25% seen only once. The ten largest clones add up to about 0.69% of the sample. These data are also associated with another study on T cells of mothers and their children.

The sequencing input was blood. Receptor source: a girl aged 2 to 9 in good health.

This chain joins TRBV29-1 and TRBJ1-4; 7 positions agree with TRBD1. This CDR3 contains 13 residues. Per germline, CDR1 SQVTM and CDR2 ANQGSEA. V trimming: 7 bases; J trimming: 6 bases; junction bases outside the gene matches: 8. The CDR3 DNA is TGCAGCGCCCAAGGACAGGCCGATGAAAAACTGTTTTTT. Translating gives CSAQGQADEKLFF.

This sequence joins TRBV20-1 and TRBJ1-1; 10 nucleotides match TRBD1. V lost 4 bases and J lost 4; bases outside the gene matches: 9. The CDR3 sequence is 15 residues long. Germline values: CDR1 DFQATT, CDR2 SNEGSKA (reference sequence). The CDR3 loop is CSATEIGQGVTEAFF. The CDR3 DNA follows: TGCAGTGCTACTGAGATAGGACAGGGGGTCACTGAAGCTTTCTTT.

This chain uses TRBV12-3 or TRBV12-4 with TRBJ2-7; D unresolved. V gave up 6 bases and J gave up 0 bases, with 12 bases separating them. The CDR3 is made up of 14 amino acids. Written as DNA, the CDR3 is TGTGCCAGCAGCTTTTTACAGAGCTCCTACGAGCAGTACTTC. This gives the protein CASSFLQSSYEQYF.

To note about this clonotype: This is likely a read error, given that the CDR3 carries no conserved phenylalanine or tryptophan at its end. This CDR3 reads CASKGAGYNEQFV. The DNA for the CDR3 is TGTGCCAGTAAAGGAGCGGGGTACAATGAGCAGTTCGTC. This chain links TRBV12-3 or TRBV12-4 with TRBJ2-5; 7 bases are shared with TRBD2. The end of the DNA is better explained by TRBJ2-1, so the J call may be wrong. The CDR3 extends over 13 amino acids.

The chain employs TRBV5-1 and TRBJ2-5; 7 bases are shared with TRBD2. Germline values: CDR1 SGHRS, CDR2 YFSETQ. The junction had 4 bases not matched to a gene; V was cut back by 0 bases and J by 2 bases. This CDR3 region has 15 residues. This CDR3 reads CASSLEAGKQETQYF. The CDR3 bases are TGCGCCAGCAGCTTGGAAGCGGGGAAGCAAGAGACCCAGTACTTC. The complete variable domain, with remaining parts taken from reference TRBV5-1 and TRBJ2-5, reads KAGVTQTPRYLIKTRGQQVTLSCSPISGHRSVSWYQQTPGQGLQFLFEYFSETQRNKGNFPGRFSGRQFSNSRSEMNVSTLELGDSALYLCASSLEAGKQETQYFGPGTRLLVL.

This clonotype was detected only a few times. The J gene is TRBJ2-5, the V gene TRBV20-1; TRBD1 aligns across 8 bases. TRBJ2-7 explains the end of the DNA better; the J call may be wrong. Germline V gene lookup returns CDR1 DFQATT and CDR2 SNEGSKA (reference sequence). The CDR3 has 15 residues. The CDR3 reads CSARDAGGLSYEQYF. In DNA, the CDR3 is TGCAGTGCTAGAGATGCAGGGGGCTTATCCTACGAGCAGTACTTC.

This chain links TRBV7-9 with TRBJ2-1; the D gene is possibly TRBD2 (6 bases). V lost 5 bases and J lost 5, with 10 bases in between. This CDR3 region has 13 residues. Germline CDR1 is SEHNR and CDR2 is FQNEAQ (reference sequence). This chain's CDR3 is CASSLLAHNEQFF. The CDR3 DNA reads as TGTGCCAGCAGCCTACTAGCCCACAATGAGCAGTTCTTC.

Here the CDR3 reads CSALTTVGELFF. The CDR3 region has the DNA TGCAGCGCCCTAACCACGGTCGGGGAGCTGTTTTTT. The chain links TRBV29-1 to TRBJ2-2, with D unclear. The CDR3 sequence is 12 residues long. Germline-derived CDR1 and CDR2 are SQVTM and ANQGSEA. The V end was cut by 7 bases, the J end by 7 bases, with 13 bases between.

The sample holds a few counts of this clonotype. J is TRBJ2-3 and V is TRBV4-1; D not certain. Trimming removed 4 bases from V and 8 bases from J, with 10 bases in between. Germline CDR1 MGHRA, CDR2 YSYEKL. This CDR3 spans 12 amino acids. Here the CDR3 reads CASSLDVGTQYF. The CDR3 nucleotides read TGCGCCAGCAGCCTGGATGTTGGTACGCAGTATTTT.

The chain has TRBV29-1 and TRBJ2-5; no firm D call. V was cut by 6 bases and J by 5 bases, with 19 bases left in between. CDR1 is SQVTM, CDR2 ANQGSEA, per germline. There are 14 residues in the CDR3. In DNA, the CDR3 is TGCAGCGTGGTGGACGTTTCCATAAGGGAGACCCAGTACTTC. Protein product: CSVVDVSIRETQYF.

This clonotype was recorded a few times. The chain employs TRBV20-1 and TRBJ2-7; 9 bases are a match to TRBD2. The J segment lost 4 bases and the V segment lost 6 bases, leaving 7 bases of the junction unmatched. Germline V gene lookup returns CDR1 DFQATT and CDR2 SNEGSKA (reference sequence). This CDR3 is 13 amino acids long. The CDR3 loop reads CSAIAGVSYEQYF. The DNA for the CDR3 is TGCAGTGCCATAGCGGGAGTGTCGTACGAGCAGTACTTC.

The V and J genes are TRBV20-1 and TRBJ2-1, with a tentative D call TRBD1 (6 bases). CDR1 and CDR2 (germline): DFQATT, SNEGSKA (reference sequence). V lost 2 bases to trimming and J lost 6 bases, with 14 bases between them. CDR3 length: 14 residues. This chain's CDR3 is CSARTVKGVNEQFF. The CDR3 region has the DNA TGCAGTGCTAGAACCGTGAAGGGGGTCAATGAGCAGTTCTTC.

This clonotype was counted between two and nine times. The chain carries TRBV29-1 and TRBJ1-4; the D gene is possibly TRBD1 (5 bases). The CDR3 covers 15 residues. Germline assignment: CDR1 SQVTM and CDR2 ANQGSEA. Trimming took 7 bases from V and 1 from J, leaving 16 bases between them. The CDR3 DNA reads TGCAGCGCTGCCTACAGTGGGGGAACTAATGAAAAACTGTTTTTT. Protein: CSAAYSGGTNEKLFF.

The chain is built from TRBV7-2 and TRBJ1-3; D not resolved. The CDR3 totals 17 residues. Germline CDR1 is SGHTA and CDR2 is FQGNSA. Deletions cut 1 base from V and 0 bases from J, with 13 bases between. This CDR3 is CASSLVHPASSGNTIYF. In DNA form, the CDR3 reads TGTGCCAGCAGCTTAGTGCACCCCGCGAGCTCTGGAAACACCATATATTTT.

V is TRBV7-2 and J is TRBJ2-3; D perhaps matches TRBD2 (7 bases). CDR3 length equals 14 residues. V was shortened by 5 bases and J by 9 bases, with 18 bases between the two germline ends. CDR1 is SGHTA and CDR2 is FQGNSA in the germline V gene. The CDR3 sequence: CASSANAGAFTQYF. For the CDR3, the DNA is TGTGCCAGCAGCGCCAACGCGGGGGCCTTCACGCAGTATTTT.

The CDR3 here is CSASPALDYGYTF. CDR3 DNA sequence: TGCAGTGCTAGTCCAGCCCTTGACTATGGCTACACCTTC. The gene calls are TRBV20-1 and TRBJ1-2; D is unclear. V was cut by 3 bases and J by 3 bases, with 11 bases left in between. Germline loops: CDR1 DFQATT, CDR2 SNEGSKA (reference sequence). This CDR3 is built from 13 residues.

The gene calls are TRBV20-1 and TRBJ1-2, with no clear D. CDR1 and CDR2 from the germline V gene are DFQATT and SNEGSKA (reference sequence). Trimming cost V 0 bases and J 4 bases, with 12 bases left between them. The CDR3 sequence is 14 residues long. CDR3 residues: CSARDLDGIYGYTF. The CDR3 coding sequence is TGCAGTGCTAGAGATTTGGACGGGATCTATGGCTACACCTTC.